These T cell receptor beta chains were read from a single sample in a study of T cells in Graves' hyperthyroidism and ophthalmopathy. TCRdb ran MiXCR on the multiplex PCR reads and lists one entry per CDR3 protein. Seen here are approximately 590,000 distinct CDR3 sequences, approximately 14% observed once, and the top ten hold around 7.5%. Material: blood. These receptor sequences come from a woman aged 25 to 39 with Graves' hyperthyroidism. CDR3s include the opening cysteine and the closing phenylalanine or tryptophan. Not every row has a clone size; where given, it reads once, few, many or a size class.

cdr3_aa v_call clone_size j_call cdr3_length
CSVLRRNNEKLFF TRBV29-1 - TRBJ1-4 13
CASSFVLAGGEETQYF TRBV12-3/TRBV12-4 - TRBJ2-5 16
CSARDLGTSYQETQYF TRBV20-1 many TRBJ2-5 16
CSARESLATTYEQYF TRBV20-1 - TRBJ2-7 15
CASSSENTEAFF TRBV27 many TRBJ1-1 12
CASSPQGATEAFF TRBV18 many TRBJ1-1 13
CASRLTGNSNQPQHF TRBV28 - TRBJ1-5 15
CAISRQDLDYGYTF TRBV10-3 few TRBJ1-2 14
CASSSSGTSGNTGELFF TRBV5-5 many TRBJ2-2 17
CASSRGVATNEKLFF TRBV12-3/TRBV12-4 few TRBJ1-4 15
CASSLGFQGDYGYTF TRBV7-2 - TRBJ1-2 15
CASSWTGQELYDYGYTF TRBV5-6 many TRBJ1-2 17
CASSLSGQTETQYF TRBV5-1 many TRBJ2-5 14
CASMAIPGQGAGNTEAFF TRBV6-1 many TRBJ1-1 18
CASSLDTSSYNEQFF TRBV11-2 many TRBJ2-1 15
CASSWGQGRGYTF TRBV7-2 many TRBJ1-2 13
CASSYSGRAGSYEQYF TRBV6-2/TRBV6-3 - TRBJ2-7 16
CASSPRGLNQPQHF TRBV27 few TRBJ1-5 14
CASSPGLAGEDTQYF TRBV5-1 many TRBJ2-3 15
CSALHTSSPYYEQYF TRBV20-1 many TRBJ2-7 15
CASSRPRITHHGYTF TRBV28 many TRBJ1-2 15
CASSIISGTLGEQYF TRBV7-2 many TRBJ2-7 15
CASSPFDRVYEQYF TRBV7-9 many TRBJ2-7 14
CASSPHGGRTNEQFF TRBV28 - TRBJ2-1 15
CSVEKGLALSDTQYF TRBV29-1 many TRBJ2-3 15
CASSELRVLADTQYF TRBV2 many TRBJ2-3 15
CASRTPGNNEKLFF TRBV19 - TRBJ1-4 14
CASSSIGAEAFF TRBV6-1 few TRBJ1-1 12
CASSFRGAQTPGYTF TRBV28 - TRBJ1-2 15
CASSTPTGGFADTQYF TRBV19 - TRBJ2-3 16
CAIRETSLEQYF TRBV10-3 few TRBJ2-7 12
CASSWGLAGVRDTQYF TRBV28 - TRBJ2-3 16
CASSQRHSAEAFF TRBV3-1 many TRBJ1-1 13
CASSDGQGGSQPQHF TRBV5-4 - TRBJ1-5 15
CASSDLALHNEQFF TRBV13 few TRBJ2-1 14
CASSLDPGALTEAFF TRBV5-1 many TRBJ1-1 15
CASSYHIPTGSSWDNQPQHF TRBV6-2/TRBV6-3 many TRBJ1-5 20
CASSTGAMNTEAFF TRBV6-1 many TRBJ1-1 14
CASSYPGGSYNEQFF TRBV6-6 many TRBJ2-1 15
CASSQVNGKSSYEQYF TRBV7-9 once TRBJ2-7 16
CASSQDLAGINEQFF TRBV3-1 - TRBJ2-1 15
CSVRTGDTQYF TRBV29-1 many TRBJ2-3 11
CASSQDRDTPYYGYTF TRBV4-1 - TRBJ1-2 16
CAISTRGVGHTEAFF TRBV10-3 - TRBJ1-1 15
CASSLEPDQNYNEQFF TRBV5-5 few TRBJ2-1 16
CASSQDPQGVYEQYF TRBV4-1 - TRBJ2-7 15
CSARDIPTQINTDTQYF TRBV20-1 many TRBJ2-3 17
CASSLTTGFNSPLHF TRBV11-2 many TRBJ1-6 15
CASSQDLAGGLSSYEQYF TRBV4-1 few TRBJ2-7 18
CSASRKLAGREYEQFF TRBV20-1 few TRBJ2-1 16